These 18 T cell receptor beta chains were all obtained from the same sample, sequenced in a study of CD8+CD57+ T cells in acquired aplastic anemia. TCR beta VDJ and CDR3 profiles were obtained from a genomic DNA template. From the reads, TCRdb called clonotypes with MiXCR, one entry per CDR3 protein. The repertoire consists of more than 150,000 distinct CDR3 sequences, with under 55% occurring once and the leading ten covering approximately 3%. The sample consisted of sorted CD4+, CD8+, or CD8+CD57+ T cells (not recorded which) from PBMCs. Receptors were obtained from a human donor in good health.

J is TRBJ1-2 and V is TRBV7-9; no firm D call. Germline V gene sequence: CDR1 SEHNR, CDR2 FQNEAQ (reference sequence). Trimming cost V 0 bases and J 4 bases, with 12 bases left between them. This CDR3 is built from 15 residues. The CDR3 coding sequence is TGTGCCAGCAGCTTAGCGCGCGGTTTGGGCTATGGCTACACCTTC. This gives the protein CASSLARGLGYGYTF. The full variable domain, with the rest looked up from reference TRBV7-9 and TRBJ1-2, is DTGVSQNPRHKITKRGQNVTFRCDPISEHNRLYWYRQTLGQGPEFLTYFQNEAQLEKSRLLSDRFSAERPKGSFSTLEIQRTEQGDSAMYLCASSLARGLGYGYTFGSGTRLTVV.

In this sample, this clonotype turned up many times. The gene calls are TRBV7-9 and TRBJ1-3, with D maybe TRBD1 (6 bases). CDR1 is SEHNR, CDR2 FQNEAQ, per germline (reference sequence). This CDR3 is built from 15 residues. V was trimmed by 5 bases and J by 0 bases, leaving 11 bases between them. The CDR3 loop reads CASSDGTLSGNTIYF. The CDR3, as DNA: TGTGCCAGCAGCGACGGGACACTCTCTGGAAACACCATATATTTT.

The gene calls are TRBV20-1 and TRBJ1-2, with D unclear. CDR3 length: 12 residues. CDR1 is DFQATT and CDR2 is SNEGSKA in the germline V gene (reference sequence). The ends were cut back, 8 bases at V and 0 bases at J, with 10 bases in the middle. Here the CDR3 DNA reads TGCAGTTTTTTCGTCCCTAACTATGGCTACACCTTC. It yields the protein CSFFVPNYGYTF.

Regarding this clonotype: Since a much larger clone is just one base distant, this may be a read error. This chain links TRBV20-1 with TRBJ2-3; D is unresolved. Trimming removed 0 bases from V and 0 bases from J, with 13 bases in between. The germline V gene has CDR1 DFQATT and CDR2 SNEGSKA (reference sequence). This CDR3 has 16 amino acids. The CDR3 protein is CSARDNKDLSTDTQYF. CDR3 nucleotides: TGCAGTGCTAGAGATAATAAGGACCTGAGCACAGATACGCAGTATTTT.

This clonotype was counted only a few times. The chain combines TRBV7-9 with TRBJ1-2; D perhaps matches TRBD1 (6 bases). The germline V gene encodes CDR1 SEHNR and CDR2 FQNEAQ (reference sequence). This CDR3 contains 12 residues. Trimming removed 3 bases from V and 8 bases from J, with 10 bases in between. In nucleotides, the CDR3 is TGTGCCAGCAGCTTCAACAGGGAGGGCTACACCTTC. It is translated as CASSFNREGYTF.

CDR3 loop: CASTKTGLAGGQETQYF. CDR3 DNA: TGTGCCAGCACCAAGACCGGACTAGCGGGGGGGCAAGAGACCCAGTACTTC. The chain carries TRBV12-3 or TRBV12-4 and TRBJ2-5, with 15 bases fitting TRBD2. J gave up 2 bases and V 7 bases, and 8 bases lay outside the gene matches. The CDR3 sequence is 17 residues long.

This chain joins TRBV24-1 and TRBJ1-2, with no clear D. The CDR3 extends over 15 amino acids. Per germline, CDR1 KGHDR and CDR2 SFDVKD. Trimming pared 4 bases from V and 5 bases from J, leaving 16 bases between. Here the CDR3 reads CATSEGTSVSYGYTF. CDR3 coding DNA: TGTGCCACCAGTGAAGGCACATCGGTGTCGTATGGCTACACCTTC.

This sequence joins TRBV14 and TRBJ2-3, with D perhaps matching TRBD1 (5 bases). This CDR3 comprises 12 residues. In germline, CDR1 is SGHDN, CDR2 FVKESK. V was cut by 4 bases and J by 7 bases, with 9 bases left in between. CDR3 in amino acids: CASSLRTYTQYF. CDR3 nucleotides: TGTGCCAGCAGCCTAAGGACATATACGCAGTATTTT.

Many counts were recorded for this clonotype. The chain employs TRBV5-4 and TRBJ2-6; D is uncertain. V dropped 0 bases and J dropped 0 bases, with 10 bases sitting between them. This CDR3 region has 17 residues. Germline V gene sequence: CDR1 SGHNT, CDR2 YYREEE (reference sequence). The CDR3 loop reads CASSLGTLFSGANVLTF. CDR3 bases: TGTGCCAGCAGCTTGGGAACACTTTTCTCTGGGGCCAACGTCCTGACTTTC.

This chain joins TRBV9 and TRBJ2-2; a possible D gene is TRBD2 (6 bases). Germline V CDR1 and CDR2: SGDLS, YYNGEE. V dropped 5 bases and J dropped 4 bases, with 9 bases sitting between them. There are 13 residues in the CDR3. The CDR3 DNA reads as TGTGCCAGCAGTGGGCGGGGCACCGGGGAGCTGTTTTTT. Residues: CASSGRGTGELFF.

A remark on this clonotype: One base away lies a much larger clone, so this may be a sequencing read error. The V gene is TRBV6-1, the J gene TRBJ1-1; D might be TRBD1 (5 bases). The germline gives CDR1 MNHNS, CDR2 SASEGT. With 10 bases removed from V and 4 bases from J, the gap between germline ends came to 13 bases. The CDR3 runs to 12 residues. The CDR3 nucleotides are TGTGCCATCAAGGGGTCGGGCACTGAAGCTTTCTTT. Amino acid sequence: CAIKGSGTEAFF.

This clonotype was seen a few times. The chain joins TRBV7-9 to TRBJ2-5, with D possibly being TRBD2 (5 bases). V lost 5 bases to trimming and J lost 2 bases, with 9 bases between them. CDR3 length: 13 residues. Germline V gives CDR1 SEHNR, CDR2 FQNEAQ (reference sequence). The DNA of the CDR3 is TGTGCCAGCAGCCGATGGACTCAAGAGACCCAGTACTTC. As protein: CASSRWTQETQYF.

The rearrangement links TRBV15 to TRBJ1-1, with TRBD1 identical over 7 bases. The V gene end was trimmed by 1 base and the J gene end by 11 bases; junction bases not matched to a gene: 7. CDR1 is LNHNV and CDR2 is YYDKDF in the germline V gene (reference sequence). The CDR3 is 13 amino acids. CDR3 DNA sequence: TGTGCCACCAGCAGAGTGGAGGGGGCTTGGGCTTTCTTT. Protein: CATSRVEGAWAFF.

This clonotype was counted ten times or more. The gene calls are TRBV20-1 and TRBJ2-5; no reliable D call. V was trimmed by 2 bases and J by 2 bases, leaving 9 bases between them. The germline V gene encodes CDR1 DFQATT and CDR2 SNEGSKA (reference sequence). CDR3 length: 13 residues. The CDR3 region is CSARTHQQETQYF. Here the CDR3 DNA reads TGCAGTGCTAGAACGCATCAACAAGAGACCCAGTACTTC.

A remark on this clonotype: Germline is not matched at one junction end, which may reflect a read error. The CDR3 sequence is CANSRGSGAGYGNEQFF. CDR3 DNA sequence: TGTGCCAACAGTCGAGGGTCAGGTGCGGGATACGGCAATGAGCAGTTCTTC. The chain links TRBV10-3 to TRBJ2-1; the D gene is possibly TRBD2 (6 bases). Germline V CDR1 and CDR2: ENHRY, SYGVKD. The CDR3 totals 17 residues.

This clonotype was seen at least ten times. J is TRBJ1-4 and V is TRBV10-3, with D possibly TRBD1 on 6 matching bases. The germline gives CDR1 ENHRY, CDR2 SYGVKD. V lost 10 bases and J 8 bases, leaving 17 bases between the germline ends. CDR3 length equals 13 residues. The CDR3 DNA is TGTGCCACAGAACAGGGCCCCCGAGAAAAACTGTTTTTT. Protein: CATEQGPREKLFF.

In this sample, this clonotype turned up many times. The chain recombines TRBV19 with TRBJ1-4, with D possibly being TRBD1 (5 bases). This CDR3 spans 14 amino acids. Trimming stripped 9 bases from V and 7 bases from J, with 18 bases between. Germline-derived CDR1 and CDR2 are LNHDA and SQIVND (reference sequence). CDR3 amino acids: CASADGAGGEKLFF. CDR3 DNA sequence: TGTGCCAGCGCTGACGGGGCCGGAGGTGAAAAACTGTTTTTT.

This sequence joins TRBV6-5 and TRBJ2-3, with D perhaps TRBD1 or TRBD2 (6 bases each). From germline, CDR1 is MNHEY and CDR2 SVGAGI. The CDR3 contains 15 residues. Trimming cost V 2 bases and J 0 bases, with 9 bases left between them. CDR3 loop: CASSYGGLSTDTQYF. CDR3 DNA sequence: TGTGCCAGCAGTTACGGGGGGCTAAGCACAGATACGCAGTATTTT.